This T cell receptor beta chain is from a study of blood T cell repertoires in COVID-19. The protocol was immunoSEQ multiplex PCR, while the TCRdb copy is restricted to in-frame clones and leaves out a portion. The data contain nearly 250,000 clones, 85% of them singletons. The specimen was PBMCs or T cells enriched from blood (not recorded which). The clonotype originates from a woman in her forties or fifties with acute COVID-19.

This chain's CDR3 is CASSYGQGYTGELFF. CDR3 nucleotide sequence: TGTGCCAGCAGTTACGGACAGGGGTACACCGGGGAGCTGTTTTTT. The V gene is TRBV6-5, the J gene TRBJ2-2, with 9 bases fitting TRBD1. The CDR3 runs 15 residues. V was pared by 2 bases and J by 3 bases, with 1 base of the junction left unmatched. Germline values: CDR1 MNHEY, CDR2 SVGAGI.